Reported below is one TCR beta chain. This clone appeared a few times. Its target antigen remains unknown. Base qualities were left out, and no much larger clone turns up one base away. CDR1 MNHEY and CDR2 SVGAGI were looked up in the germline V gene. V is pared back by 5 bases and J by 4 bases, with 11 bases lying between the germline termini. The cysteine opens and the phenylalanine closes a CDR3 of 13 amino acids. Here the CDR3 DNA is all that survives: 39 bases in frame from base 1. This sample is part of a study of cytomegalovirus exposure and HLA in healthy donors (dated by TCRdb to about 2017). Background for the entire study: An earlier analysis of several hundred of the donors reported more than 250 Gb of sequence data and roughly 100 million unique TCR beta sequences from about 179 million T cells. Every discovery cohort repertoire had been produced on one sequencing platform. Among the roughly 410 genotyped donors, approximately 76% belonged to the genetic ancestry cluster associated with self-reported Caucasian donors. On average, around 240,000 unique TCR beta nucleotide sequences were sequenced per donor among 398 genotyped donors of the cohort, with roughly 18% of those sequences being non-productive. A later genetic analysis used genome-wide SNP genotypes for about 60% of the roughly 670 donors, treating that subset as a discovery cohort. An earlier analysis of fewer than 750 of the donors used high-throughput TCR beta sequencing to judge whether each TCR beta V gene segment behaved as functional or pseudogenic. Typing coverage varied by locus: roughly 620-640 donors for A, B, C, DRB1 and DQB1; under 550 for DQA1; 606 for DPA1; some 470 for DPB1. To study patterns of TCR occurrence, a later analysis re-analyzed previously published TCR beta repertoires from more than 550 donors and added high-resolution HLA genotyping. HLA typing included class I and class II loci at four-digit resolution. Using immunosequencing, the study profiled T cell repertoires from 640 or so subjects and related those repertoires to cytomegalovirus serostatus. Four to six DR-DQ haplotypes were handled as single units for association and clustering, since linkage in the cohort was strong. An early release covering about 600 HLA-typed donors comprised about 310 gigabases of sequencing data and around 86 million unique TCR sequences. Alongside the repertoire data, information on donor age, sex, ethnicity and CMV serostatus was compiled. Rather than drawing on any new phenotypic data, the later analysis identified candidate immune exposures from TCR beta sequences and the way those sequences occurred across donors. Along with the approximately 650-subject first cohort, a separate validation cohort of approximately 110 different subjects was used. The study aimed to test whether cataloging public T cell receptors could reveal signatures of past pathogen exposure. To predict cytomegalovirus infection status, the study combined high-throughput TCR immunosequencing, statistical association of individual TCRs with disease status, and machine learning. General findings and caveats noted by the study authors: In a later analysis, HLA-associated TCR beta chains showed more clonal expansion and lower generation probabilities than non-associated chains that were equally common. A further reported finding was that TCR beta sequences accurately predicted the HLA-A and HLA-B alleles for most subjects in the first cohort. Sequencing depth was assumed to be roughly uniform across donors in the presence/absence analyses, though that assumption may not hold. In this cohort, only TCR beta chains were sequenced, and detectable features were limited by the absence of alpha or paired-chain data. V-gene and J-gene trimming of TCR beta chains was associated with a missense DCLRE1C variant in a later genetic analysis, and the association was replicated in an independent cohort. Correlated functional status among segregating V segments might reflect linkage disequilibrium, but an unknown experimental factor could not be ruled out. In a later genetic analysis, fewer N-insertions in productive TCRs were reported among donors in an Asian-associated ancestry cluster than the roughly 700-donor mean. A later analysis found that TCR association rates varied across HLA loci, with DRB1 alleles showing the most associated TCRs and HLA-C alleles the fewest. HLA typing was unavailable for some donors at each locus, so association tests used only the typed subset. In vitro tests confirmed that three of the cytomegalovirus-associated TCR beta chains recognize cytomegalovirus antigens. An earlier analysis of approximately 530 of the donors showed that most TCR beta V segments appeared in productive rearrangements either about 87% or about 30% of the time, which broadly matched IMGT annotations. Cytomegalovirus status was reported to be diagnosed by the classifier with high specificity and sensitivity in both the original and validation cohorts. Because counts were too low, roughly 16 rarely observed V segments, including chromosome 9 orphons, were excluded from the earlier analysis of 587 of the donors. Across donors, most TCR sequences were observed very rarely, whereas some public TCRs were present in many individuals. A total of fewer than 200 TCR beta chains were listed by the study as associated with cytomegalovirus. It was suggested by the authors that the approach could potentially be generalized to other disease states and immunological phenotypes. A cluster of highly shared sequence variants was judged likely to be a technical artifact of the sequencing pipeline. Because the 87-base-pair reads could not distinguish some IMGT-functional V segments, including TRBV6-2 and TRBV6-3, those segments were excluded. Immune exposure information for the cohort was limited to CMV serostatus. At a false discovery rate of 0.05, a later analysis linked 16,000 or so TCR beta sequences to specific HLA alleles. In a later analysis, most CMV-associated TCR beta chains were found to appear HLA-restricted, with HLA associations seemingly driven largely by CMV exposure. According to a later analysis, parvovirus B19, influenza, CMV and Epstein-Barr virus appeared linked to several top co-occurrence clusters. When HLA alleles, especially DR and DQ, strongly co-occurred, attributing TCR associations to individual alleles was difficult.

The cohort was made up of 666 healthy bone marrow donors. At the time of sampling, all cohort members were nominally healthy, though unrecorded immune exposures were likely present. The donor was CMV seropositive and belonged to the group of 250 to 300 seropositive cohort members. Each donor provided a peripheral blood sample, and peripheral blood mononuclear cells were used for TCR beta sequencing. Genomic DNA extraction from the blood cell samples was performed with the Qiagen DNeasy Blood Extraction Kit. Library generation was performed with the immunoSEQ multiplex PCR assay. A mixture of 60 forward primers for TCR Vbeta segments and 13 reverse primers for TCR Jbeta segments was used in the multiplex PCR. The CDR3 region of rearranged TCR beta genes was amplified from genomic DNA with a multiplex PCR assay. The amplified TCR beta libraries were sequenced on the Illumina HiSeq System as 87-base-pair reads. In the paper's pipeline: A later analysis tallied 75 million to 95 million unique TCR beta chains across the 666 repertoires, and 10 million to 11 million of those chains were shared by two or more donors. Raw reads were error-corrected and collapsed into unique sequences by a nearest-neighbor algorithm in which closely related sequences were merged to remove PCR and sequencing errors. V, D and J gene segments were assigned by aligning CDR3 sequences to IMGT reference sequences. For a sequence to be retained, a match of at least six nucleotides was required to both a V gene segment and a J gene segment. Rearrangements were classified as productive when the CDR3 lacked stop codons and remained in frame with V and J, and all other rearrangements were classified as non-productive. CDR3 was defined according to IMGT convention as the region running from the second conserved V-encoded cysteine to the conserved J-encoded phenylalanine. Sequences without an unambiguous match to a single V gene segment were excluded from the earlier analysis of 500 to 700 of the donors. In an earlier analysis of 587 of the donors, V segments were called functional above 56.7% productive rearrangements and were called segregating when the between-donor standard deviation exceeded 5%. A statistical classification framework was built for diagnosing cytomegalovirus status from the catalog of TCR beta chain sequences. V and J gene assignment, in a later analysis, came from comparing TCR nucleotide sequences with IMGT/GENE-DB human TR gene sequences. A later analysis assigned CDR3 sequences and most-parsimonious VDJ recombination scenarios with the TCRdist pipeline. In a later analysis, every TCR beta chain was defined by the combination of its CDR3 amino acid sequence and its V-gene family, and reads without a unique V-gene family were dropped. In a later analysis, nearly 600 highly shared, low-generation-probability nucleotide sequences were removed to address suspected cross-contamination and a sequencing artifact. A later analysis calculated a clonal expansion index for each public chain from normalized within-repertoire ranks of inferred template counts. A later analysis computed generation probabilities with a VDJ recombination model fitted to out-of-frame rearrangements, and checked the results against IGoR. In a later analysis, hypergeometric tests were used to score TCR-TCR, TCR-HLA and TCR-CMV co-occurrence, with a repertoire-size bias correction applied to TCR pairs. To estimate false discovery rates, a later analysis permuted the HLA or CMV assignments 20 times. In a later analysis, co-occurring TCRs were grouped using DBSCAN, and TCRdist sequence similarity was added for clustering within HLA-allele-positive subsets. Repertoires with fewer than 30,000 or more than 120,000 public chains, plus five repertoires with anomalous nucleotide sharing, were excluded from co-occurrence clustering. Drawn from immuneACCESS, this table holds only the in-frame rearrangements with V and J called that TCRdb kept. Clones are partly lost; checked studies trace under half to an unresolved V gene and leave the rest unexplained. V and J calls and clone size are given by that table; D and trimming were obtained from the DNA. This sample gives some 220,000 clones in total; 77% of them show up just once. The top ten clonotypes cover less than 3.5% of the sample.

Specimen: PBMCs. The chain links TRBV6-5 with TRBJ1-2, with the D gene call left open. The sequence derives from a woman in her sixties or seventies in good health and CMV-seropositive. At the DNA level, the sequence is TGTGCCAGCAGTGAACCGGGAGGCTATGGCTACACCTTC. Translated, it reads CASSEPGGYGYTF.